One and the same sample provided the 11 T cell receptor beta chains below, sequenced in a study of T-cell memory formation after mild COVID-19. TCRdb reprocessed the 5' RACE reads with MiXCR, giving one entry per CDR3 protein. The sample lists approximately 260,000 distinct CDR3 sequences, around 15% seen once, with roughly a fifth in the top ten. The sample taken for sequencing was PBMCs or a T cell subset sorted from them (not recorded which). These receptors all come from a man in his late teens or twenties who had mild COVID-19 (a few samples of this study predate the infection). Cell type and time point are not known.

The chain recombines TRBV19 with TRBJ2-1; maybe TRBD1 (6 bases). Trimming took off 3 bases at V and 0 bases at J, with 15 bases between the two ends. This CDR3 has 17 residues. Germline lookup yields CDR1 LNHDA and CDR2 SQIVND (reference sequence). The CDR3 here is CASSMHGGAVSYNEQFF. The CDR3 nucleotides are TGTGCCAGTAGTATGCATGGGGGCGCGGTCTCCTACAATGAGCAGTTCTTC.

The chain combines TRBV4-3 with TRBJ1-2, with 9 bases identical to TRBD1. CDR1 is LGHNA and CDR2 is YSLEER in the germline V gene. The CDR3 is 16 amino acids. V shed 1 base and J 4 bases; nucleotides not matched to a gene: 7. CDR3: CASSQVHRGLGYGYTF. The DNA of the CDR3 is TGCGCCAGCAGCCAAGTCCACAGGGGGCTCGGCTATGGCTACACCTTC.

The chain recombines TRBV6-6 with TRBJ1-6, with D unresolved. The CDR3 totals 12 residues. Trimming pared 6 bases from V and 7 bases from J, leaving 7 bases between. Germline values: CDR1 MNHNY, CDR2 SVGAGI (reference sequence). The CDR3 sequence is CASRYRNSPLHF. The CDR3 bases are TGTGCCAGCAGGTACAGAAATTCACCCCTCCACTTT.

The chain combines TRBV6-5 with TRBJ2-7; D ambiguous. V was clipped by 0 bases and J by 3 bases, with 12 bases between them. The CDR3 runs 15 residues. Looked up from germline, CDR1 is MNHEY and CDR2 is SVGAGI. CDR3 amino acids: CASSYSLRAYYEQYF. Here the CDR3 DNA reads TGTGCCAGCAGTTACTCCCTCCGGGCTTACTACGAGCAGTACTTC.

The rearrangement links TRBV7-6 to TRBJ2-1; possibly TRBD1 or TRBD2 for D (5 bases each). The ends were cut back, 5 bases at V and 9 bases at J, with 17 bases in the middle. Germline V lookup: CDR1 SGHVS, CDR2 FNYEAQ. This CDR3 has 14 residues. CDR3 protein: CASSQGTASGEQFF. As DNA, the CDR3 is TGTGCCAGCAGCCAAGGGACCGCGTCGGGTGAGCAGTTCTTC.

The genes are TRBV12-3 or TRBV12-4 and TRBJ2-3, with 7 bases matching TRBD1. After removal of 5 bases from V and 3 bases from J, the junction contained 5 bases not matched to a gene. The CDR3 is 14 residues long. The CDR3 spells CASSTGQRTDTQYF. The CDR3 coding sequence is TGTGCCAGCAGTACGGGACAGCGAACAGATACGCAGTATTTT.

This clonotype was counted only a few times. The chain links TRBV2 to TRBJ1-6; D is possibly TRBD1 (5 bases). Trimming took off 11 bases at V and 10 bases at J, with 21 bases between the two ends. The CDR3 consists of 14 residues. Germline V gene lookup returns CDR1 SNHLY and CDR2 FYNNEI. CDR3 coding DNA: TGTGCCTGTGTGGGGACCGCCGGGATGTCACCCCTCCACTTT. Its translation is CACVGTAGMSPLHF. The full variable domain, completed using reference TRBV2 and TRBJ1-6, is EPEVTQTPSHQVTQMGQEVILRCVPISNHLYFYWYRQILGQKVEFLVSFYNNEISEKSEIFDDQFSVERPDGSNFTLKIRSTKLEDSAMYFCACVGTAGMSPLHFGNGTRLTVT.

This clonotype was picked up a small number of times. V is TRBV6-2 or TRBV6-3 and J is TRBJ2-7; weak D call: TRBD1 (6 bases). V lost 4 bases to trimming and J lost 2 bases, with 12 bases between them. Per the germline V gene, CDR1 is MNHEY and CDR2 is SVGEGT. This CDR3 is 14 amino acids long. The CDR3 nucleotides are TGTGCCAGCAGTTTGGACAGCTTAACCTACGAGCAGTACTTC. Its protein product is CASSLDSLTYEQYF.

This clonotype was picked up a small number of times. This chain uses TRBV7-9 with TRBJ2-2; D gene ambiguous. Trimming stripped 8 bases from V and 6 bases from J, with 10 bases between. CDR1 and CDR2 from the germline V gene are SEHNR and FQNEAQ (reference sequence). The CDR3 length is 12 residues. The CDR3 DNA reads TGTGCCAGCCTAATTTTGGCCGGGGAGCTGTTTTTT. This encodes CASLILAGELFF.

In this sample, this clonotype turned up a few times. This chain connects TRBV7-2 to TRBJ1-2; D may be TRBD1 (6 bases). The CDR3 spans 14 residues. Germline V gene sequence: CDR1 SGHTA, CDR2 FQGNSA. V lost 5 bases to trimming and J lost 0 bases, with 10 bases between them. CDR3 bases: TGTGCCAGCAGCGCCGACAGGACTAACTATGGCTACACCTTC. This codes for CASSADRTNYGYTF.

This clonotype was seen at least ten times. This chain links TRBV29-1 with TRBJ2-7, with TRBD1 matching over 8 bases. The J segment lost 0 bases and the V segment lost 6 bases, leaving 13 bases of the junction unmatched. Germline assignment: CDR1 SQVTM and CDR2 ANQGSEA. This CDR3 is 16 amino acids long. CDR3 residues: CSVTGEGVHDSYEQYV. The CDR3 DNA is TGCAGCGTGACAGGGGAAGGTGTTCATGACTCCTACGAGCAGTACGTC.